These 8 T cell receptor beta chains came from one sample sequenced in a study of blood T cell repertoires in COVID-19. TCRdb's table, derived via immunoSEQ multiplex PCR, lists solely in-frame clones and lacks some. The data hold a few hundred thousand clones, with approximately 90% observed a single time. Material: peripheral blood. These receptor sequences come from a man younger than 30 with active or convalescent COVID-19.

The chain employs TRBV7-2 and TRBJ1-2, with D tentatively TRBD1 (6 bases). The CDR3 loop spans 12 amino acids. From germline, CDR1 is SGHTA and CDR2 FQGNSA. Trimming removed 5 bases from V and 7 bases from J, with 11 bases in between. CDR3: CASSPGVSGYTF. CDR3 coding DNA: TGTGCCAGCAGCCCAGGGGTTAGTGGCTACACCTTC. Combining the CDR3 with reference TRBV7-2 and TRBJ1-2 gives the whole variable domain GAGVSQSPSNKVTEKGKDVELRCDPISGHTALYWYRQSLGQGLEFLIYFQGNSAPDKSGLPSDRFSAERTGGSVSTLTIQRTQQEDSAVYLCASSPGVSGYTFGSGTRLTVV.

The gene calls are TRBV5-4 and TRBJ1-6; no firm D call. Germline CDR1 reads SGHNT; CDR2 reads YYREEE (reference sequence). V was clipped by 0 bases and J by 9 bases, with 10 bases between them. The CDR3 has 14 amino acids. The CDR3 nucleotides are TGTGCCAGCAGCTTGGACAGTAATCGTTCACCCCTCCACTTT. The encoded protein is CASSLDSNRSPLHF. The whole variable domain, remainder taken from reference TRBV5-4 and TRBJ1-6, is ETGVTQSPTHLIKTRGQQVTLRCSSQSGHNTVSWYQQALGQGPQFIFQYYREEENGRGNFPPRFSGLQFPNYSSELNVNALELDDSALYLCASSLDSNRSPLHFGNGTRLTVT.

The chain couples TRBV5-6 to TRBJ2-3; no reliable D call. The V end was cut by 0 bases, the J end by 3 bases, with 11 bases between. The germline V gene encodes CDR1 SGHDT and CDR2 YYEEEE. CDR3 length equals 15 residues. The CDR3 protein is CASSLGAWSTDTQYF. The CDR3 DNA reads TGTGCCAGCAGCTTGGGGGCTTGGTCAACAGATACGCAGTATTTT.

A remark on this clone: The identical CDR3 is also encoded by other nucleotide sequences in the sample. The V and J genes are TRBV6-5 and TRBJ1-2; TRBD1 matches 7 bases. CDR1 and CDR2 (germline): MNHEY, SVGAGI. J gave up 2 bases and V 5 bases, and 2 bases lay outside the gene matches. This CDR3 is 13 amino acids long. The CDR3 DNA follows: TGTGCCAGCAGTCGGGACAGCAACTATGGCTACACCTTC. It codes for CASSRDSNYGYTF.

The rearrangement uses TRBV5-4 and TRBJ2-1, with D tentatively TRBD2 (5 bases). V lost 0 bases to trimming and J lost 4 bases, with 17 bases between them. Per the germline V gene, CDR1 is SGHNT and CDR2 is YYREEE (reference sequence). The CDR3 has 17 amino acids. CDR3 nucleotides: TGTGCCAGCAGCTTGGCCTTAACAGCGGAACCTTACAATGAGCAGTTCTTC. Amino acid sequence: CASSLALTAEPYNEQFF.

V usage is TRBV2 and J usage is TRBJ2-7, with D unclear. The V end was cut by 5 bases, the J end by 5 bases, with 16 bases between. Germline CDR1 reads SNHLY; CDR2 reads FYNNEI. This CDR3 contains 14 residues. CDR3 region: CASSPSHSFNEQYF. CDR3 nucleotide sequence: TGTGCCAGCAGTCCCTCTCACAGTTTCAACGAGCAGTACTTC. Full variable domain (rest looked up from reference TRBV2 and TRBJ2-7): EPEVTQTPSHQVTQMGQEVILRCVPISNHLYFYWYRQILGQKVEFLVSFYNNEISEKSEIFDDQFSVERPDGSNFTLKIRSTKLEDSAMYFCASSPSHSFNEQYFGPGTRLTVT.

The table lists this clone with a few counts. CDR3 in amino acids: CSAPRLYEQYF. The CDR3 coding sequence is TGCAGTGCTCCTAGACTGTACGAGCAGTACTTC. The genes are TRBV20-1 and TRBJ2-7; D is ambiguous. Deletions cut 5 bases from V and 4 bases from J, with 9 bases between. Germline V lookup: CDR1 DFQATT, CDR2 SNEGSKA (reference sequence). This CDR3 is 11 amino acids long.

V usage is TRBV29-1 and J usage is TRBJ1-2; D is possibly TRBD1 (6 bases). The germline V gene has CDR1 SQVTM and CDR2 ANQGSEA. This CDR3 spans 12 amino acids. V dropped 5 bases and J dropped 7 bases, with 14 bases sitting between them. Here the CDR3 reads CSVTGFFGGYTF. As DNA, the CDR3 is TGCAGCGTTACAGGGTTTTTCGGTGGCTACACCTTC.